Below are 7 T cell receptor beta chains sequenced from a single sample in a study of cytomegalovirus exposure and HLA in healthy donors (dated by TCRdb to about 2017). Library preparation employed the immunoSEQ multiplex PCR assay. For the multiplex PCR, a mixture combining 60 forward primers for TCR Vbeta segments and 13 reverse primers for TCR Jbeta segments was used. Drawn from immuneACCESS, this table holds only the in-frame rearrangements with V and J called that TCRdb kept. Clones are partly lost; checked studies trace under half to an unresolved V gene and leave the rest unexplained. This sample comprises some 150,000 clones, over 65% of them detected only once. The ten largest clones capture over 2.5% of the sample. Material for sequencing was PBMCs. These receptor sequences come from a man aged 40-49 years in good health and CMV-seropositive.

The V gene is TRBV6-5, the J gene TRBJ1-1, with 8 bases lining up with TRBD1. The CDR3 spans 14 residues. Trimming took 5 bases from V and 0 from J; bases not matched to a gene: 2. From germline, CDR1 is MNHEY and CDR2 SVGAGI. The CDR3 DNA follows: TGTGCCAGCAGTCGACAGGGGATGAACACTGAAGCTTTCTTT. This codes for CASSRQGMNTEAFF.

This rearrangement joins TRBV30 to TRBJ2-2; perhaps TRBD2 as D (6 bases). This CDR3 region has 19 residues. Germline CDR1 reads GTSNPN; CDR2 reads SVGIG (reference sequence). Trimming pared 1 base from V and 4 bases from J, leaving 25 bases between. DNA of the CDR3: TGTGCCTGGAGTGCGTTAGCAGGGAGAATCGGGGGTAGCACCGGGGAGCTGTTTTTT. Its protein is CAWSALAGRIGGSTGELFF. Supplemented by reference TRBV30 and TRBJ2-2, the full variable domain reads SQTIHQWPATLVQPVGSPLSLECTVEGTSNPNLYWYRQAAGRGLQLLFYSVGIGQISSEVPQNLSASRPQDRQFILSSKKLLLSDSGFYLCAWSALAGRIGGSTGELFFGEGSRLTVL.

The rearrangement links TRBV19 to TRBJ1-3; maybe TRBD1 (5 bases). Germline V CDR1 and CDR2: LNHDA, SQIVND (reference sequence). The germline V and J ends were trimmed by 9 bases and 0 bases, with 9 bases remaining between them. This CDR3 spans 13 amino acids. Here the CDR3 reads CASQGFSGNTIYF. Written as DNA, the CDR3 is TGTGCCAGCCAGGGATTCTCTGGAAACACCATATATTTT.

This sequence joins TRBV28 and TRBJ1-5; TRBD1 agrees at 7 bases. The CDR3 contains 14 residues. Germline V gene sequence: CDR1 MDHEN, CDR2 SYDVKM. The V segment lost 5 bases and the J segment 5 bases; nucleotides outside the gene matches: 6. CDR3 in amino acids: CASSPQGEYQPQHF. The CDR3, as DNA: TGTGCCAGCAGTCCCCAGGGGGAATATCAGCCCCAGCATTTT.

The V call is TRBV7-3, the J call TRBJ2-1, with 7 nucleotides matching TRBD2. Germline V gene data show CDR1 as SGHTA and CDR2 as FQGTGA. The CDR3 is 14 amino acids. With V trimmed by 5 bases and J by 3 bases, 4 bases remained unmatched. The chain's CDR3 is CASSVASGYNEQFF. For the CDR3, the DNA is TGTGCCAGCAGCGTGGCTAGCGGCTACAATGAGCAGTTCTTC.

V and J are TRBV6-5 and TRBJ2-3; 11 positions agree with TRBD2. Germline V lookup: CDR1 MNHEY, CDR2 SVGAGI. Trimming removed 0 bases from V and 4 bases from J; junction bases left unmatched: 3. CDR3 length: 16 residues. The chain's CDR3 is CASSYSLAGVSDTQYF. CDR3 DNA sequence: TGTGCCAGCAGTTACTCACTAGCGGGAGTGTCAGATACGCAGTATTTT.

CDR3 amino acids: CASSPGFGTDTQYF. In DNA form, the CDR3 reads TGTGCCAGCAGCCCAGGGTTCGGCACAGATACGCAGTATTTT. The chain recombines TRBV5-6 with TRBJ2-3, with TRBD1 as a possible D gene (5 bases). The CDR3 is 14 amino acids. V gave up 4 bases and J gave up 1 base, with 10 bases separating them. CDR1 and CDR2 from the germline V gene are SGHDT and YYEEEE.